A single sample is the source of the 17 T cell receptor beta chains below, sequenced in a study of CXCR3-negative and CXCR3-positive naive CD8 T cells. Via 5' RACE with UMI labels, TRB cDNA libraries were prepared. TCRdb re-called the 5' RACE reads; every CDR3 protein appears as one record, without DNA. This table holds some 140,000 distinct CDR3 sequences. Study-wide points: Greater hydrophobicity was found in TRB CDR3s of CXCR3-positive naive cells than of CXCR3-negative naive cells.

Their cognate antigens are unknown. Material for sequencing was naive CXCR3+ CD8+ T cells from blood. This sample's subset: CD45RO-CCR7+CD27+CD95- naive CD8+ T cells expressing CXCR3 (TNR3+). Every receptor here comes from a human donor in good health. Some clones in this sample may be carry-over from other donors' samples.

This chain's CDR3 is CSVVGFDYNEQFF. This chain connects TRBV29-1 to TRBJ2-1. Germline V gene sequence: CDR1 SQVTM, CDR2 ANQGSEA. This CDR3 has 13 residues.

The V and J genes are TRBV11-2 and TRBJ2-3; TCRdb lists TRBD1, though no DNA is available to test this call. Looked up from germline, CDR1 is SGHAT and CDR2 is FQNNGV. CDR3 size: 16 residues. This CDR3 is CASSALGQGEADTQYF.

The chain carries TRBV7-9 and TRBJ2-7; TCRdb outputs TRBD2, but without DNA this stays unchecked. Germline CDR1 reads SEHNR; CDR2 reads FQNEAQ (reference sequence). This CDR3 region has 15 residues. CDR3 sequence reads: CASSLGTSGSNEQYF.

This chain joins TRBV28 and TRBJ2-3; without DNA, the TCRdb call of TRBD2 cannot be checked. The CDR3 sequence is 16 residues long. Looked up from germline, CDR1 is MDHEN and CDR2 is SYDVKM. CDR3 in amino acids: CASRRLAAASTDTQYF. Supplemented by reference TRBV28 and TRBJ2-3, the full variable domain reads DVKVTQSSRYLVKRTGEKVFLECVQDMDHENMFWYRQDPGLGLRLIYFSYDVKMKEKGDIPEGYSVSREKKERFSLILESASTNQTSMYLCASRRLAAASTDTQYFGPGTRLTVL.

The V gene is TRBV12-3 or TRBV12-4, the J gene TRBJ2-2; TCRdb calls TRBD2, which cannot be checked without DNA. The CDR3 totals 16 residues. CDR3 residues: CASSLSSGSLTGELFF.

The chain is built from TRBV7-9 and TRBJ1-6; TCRdb designates TRBD1, a call that cannot be tested without DNA. The germline V gene encodes CDR1 SEHNR and CDR2 FQNEAQ (reference sequence). The CDR3 covers 16 residues. CDR3 amino acids: CASSPSTGDHNSPLHF.

The chain couples TRBV6-2 or TRBV6-3 to TRBJ2-5. The germline V gene has CDR1 MNHEY and CDR2 SVGEGT. This CDR3 comprises 17 residues. The CDR3 loop reads CASSYSVYSGSQETQYF.

This rearrangement joins TRBV12-3 or TRBV12-4 to TRBJ2-1. The CDR3 extends over 17 amino acids. The CDR3 loop is CASSSYGSGGSYNEQFF.

This chain connects TRBV28 to TRBJ2-1; absent DNA, TCRdb's TRBD1 call cannot be checked. CDR3 length: 15 residues. Germline lookup yields CDR1 MDHEN and CDR2 SYDVKM. The chain's CDR3 is CASSLLGGSYNEQFF.

This chain links TRBV21-1 with TRBJ2-7; TCRdb's D gene call, TRBD2, goes unchecked for lack of DNA. TRBV21-1 counts as a pseudogene. CDR3 length: 13 residues. Here the CDR3 reads CANIAGVPYEQYF.

This sequence joins TRBV27 and TRBJ2-7; TCRdb reports TRBD1, a call that lacks DNA to check it against. Germline V lookup: CDR1 MNHEY, CDR2 SMNVEV (reference sequence). The CDR3 length is 13 residues. CDR3 residues: CASSRDGLYEQYF.

The chain has TRBV7-3 and TRBJ2-1; lacking DNA, the TRBD1 call made by TCRdb goes unchecked. The CDR3 has 13 residues. Germline CDR1 is SGHTA and CDR2 is FQGTGA. The CDR3: CASSLAGGGEQFF.

J is TRBJ2-3 and V is TRBV15; checking the TCRdb D call of TRBD1 is not possible without DNA. This CDR3 contains 15 residues. Germline values: CDR1 LNHNV, CDR2 YYDKDF (reference sequence). CDR3: CASTARQGITDTQYF.

The chain combines TRBV4-1 with TRBJ1-5. The CDR3 totals 16 residues. Per germline, CDR1 MGHRA and CDR2 YSYEKL. Here the CDR3 reads CASSRRTGDSNQPQHF.

The rearrangement joins TRBV20-1 to TRBJ2-7; checking the TCRdb D call of TRBD2 is not possible without DNA. From germline, CDR1 is DFQATT and CDR2 SNEGSKA (reference sequence). CDR3 length equals 13 residues. The CDR3 sequence: CSARGVDLYEQYF.

The V call is TRBV7-6, the J call TRBJ2-7. This CDR3 contains 14 residues. Germline V gene data show CDR1 as SGHVS and CDR2 as FNYEAQ. The CDR3 loop is CASSLGTTPYEQYF. Using reference TRBV7-6 and TRBJ2-7 for the parts outside the CDR3, the full variable domain is GAGVSQSPRYKVTKRGQDVALRCDPISGHVSLYWYRQALGQGPEFLTYFNYEAQQDKSGLPNDRFSAERPEGSISTLTIQRTEQRDSAMYRCASSLGTTPYEQYFGPGTRLTVT.

CDR3 sequence: CASSESPGTGDDEQFF. The J gene is TRBJ2-1, the V gene TRBV6-4; checking the TCRdb D call of TRBD1 is not possible without DNA. This CDR3 has 16 residues. Looked up from germline, CDR1 is MRHNA and CDR2 is SNTAGT.